Sequencing of this TCR beta chain was carried out in a study of OX40 agonist ivuxolimab in advanced cancers. The CDR3 totals 14 residues. Germline V gene data show CDR1 as KGHSH and CDR2 as LQKENI. V was cut by 3 bases and J by 4 bases, with 12 bases left in between. The repertoire was sequenced with immunoSEQ multiplex PCR; TCRdb's copy has only in-frame clones and lacks some. The sample shows tens of thousands of clones, around four fifths of them seen only once. This TCR was recovered from an adult with an advanced solid tumor such as melanoma, head and neck, liver or kidney cancer. Sequenced here: CD4+ or CD8+ T cells sorted from blood, sampled in a trial of the OX40 agonist ivuxolimab. The chain carries TRBV18 and TRBJ1-2; D may be TRBD1 (6 bases). The CDR3 protein is CASSPDQGIYGYTF. The CDR3, as DNA: TGTGCCAGCTCACCCGATCAGGGGATCTATGGCTACACCTTC.